This T cell receptor beta chain derives from a study of tumor-infiltrating lymphocytes in localized non-small cell lung cancer. Turning to the study itself: Some samples were collected after neoadjuvant chemotherapy; smokers, never-smokers and several histologies were included.

Germline V gene data show CDR1 as SGHRS and CDR2 as YFSETQ. With V trimmed by 2 bases and J by 3 bases, 2 bases remained unmatched. The CDR3 has 14 residues. The protocol was immunoSEQ multiplex PCR, while the TCRdb copy is restricted to in-frame clones and leaves out a portion. The sample has over 9,000 clones; 65% to 85% are singletons. Input material: lung tumor tissue. The chain carries TRBV5-1 and TRBJ2-7; 10 positions agree with TRBD1. The receptor's source is a human donor with non-small cell lung cancer. The CDR3 is CASSLGTGVYEQYF. The CDR3 region has the DNA TGCGCCAGCAGCTTAGGGACAGGGGTCTACGAGCAGTACTTC.